The 32 T cell receptor beta chains below all came from one sample that was sequenced in a study of T cell repertoires in cytomegalovirus infection. One entry per CDR3 protein results from TCRdb running MiXCR on the reads. The table lists 400,000 or so distinct CDR3 sequences, roughly a third of them singletons, with roughly an eighth in the top ten. What was sequenced was PBMCs. These receptors originate from a human donor in good health (CMV status not recorded). Some clones in this sample may be carry-over from other donors' samples.

This clonotype has at least ten counts. CDR3 nucleotides: TGTGCCAGCAGCTTCCCCCCGGACAGGATGAACACTGAAGCTTTCTTT. The encoded protein is CASSFPPDRMNTEAFF. The V call is TRBV7-9, the J call TRBJ1-1, with 7 bases lining up with TRBD1. With 3 bases clipped from V and 0 bases from J, the junction kept 7 bases outside the gene matches. Per the germline V gene, CDR1 is SEHNR and CDR2 is FQNEAQ (reference sequence). This CDR3 comprises 16 residues.

The rearrangement uses TRBV6-6 and TRBJ1-6; D is uncertain. The CDR3 length is 16 residues. CDR1 and CDR2 (germline): MNHNY, SVGAGI (reference sequence). Trimming pared 4 bases from V and 9 bases from J, leaving 19 bases between. The CDR3 spells CASSSHAAPIGSPLHF. The CDR3 DNA sequence: TGTGCCAGCAGTTCCCATGCGGCCCCTATAGGTTCACCCCTCCACTTT.

J is TRBJ2-5 and V is TRBV5-1; no reliable D call. The ends were cut back, 0 bases at V and 1 base at J, with 10 bases in the middle. Per the germline V gene, CDR1 is SGHRS and CDR2 is YFSETQ. This CDR3 spans 15 amino acids. The CDR3 bases are TGCGCCAGCAGCTTGGAGGGCAGCTTCCAAGAGACCCAGTACTTC. Encoded protein: CASSLEGSFQETQYF.

The sample holds many counts of this clonotype. The gene calls are TRBV7-2 and TRBJ1-5, with 7 positions matching TRBD1. Trimming at V came to 4 bases and at J to 2 bases, leaving 5 bases not matched to a gene. CDR1 and CDR2 from the germline V gene are SGHTA and FQGNSA. The CDR3 runs 15 residues. CDR3 bases: TGTGCCAGCAGCTCCTCAGACAGGGGCAATCAGCCCCAGCATTTT. It encodes CASSSSDRGNQPQHF. The complete variable domain, with remaining parts taken from reference TRBV7-2 and TRBJ1-5, reads GAGVSQSPSNKVTEKGKDVELRCDPISGHTALYWYRQSLGQGLEFLIYFQGNSAPDKSGLPSDRFSAERTGGSVSTLTIQRTQQEDSAVYLCASSSSDRGNQPQHFGDGTRLSIL.

The chain employs TRBV5-1 and TRBJ1-2, with no clear D. The CDR3 has 14 residues. Germline CDR1 SGHRS, CDR2 YFSETQ. Trimming shortened V by 4 bases and J by 5 bases, and 15 bases separated the two germline ends. The CDR3 sequence is CASSLNAGSYGYTF. The DNA for the CDR3 is TGCGCCAGCAGCCTAAACGCGGGATCTTATGGCTACACCTTC. Full variable domain (rest looked up from reference TRBV5-1 and TRBJ1-2): KAGVTQTPRYLIKTRGQQVTLSCSPISGHRSVSWYQQTPGQGLQFLFEYFSETQRNKGNFPGRFSGRQFSNSRSEMNVSTLELGDSALYLCASSLNAGSYGYTFGSGTRLTVV.

This clonotype turned up a few times. V usage is TRBV7-9 and J usage is TRBJ2-3, with TRBD2 matching 9 bases. Germline V CDR1 and CDR2: SEHNR, FQNEAQ (reference sequence). V shed 1 base and J 2 bases; nucleotides not matched to a gene: 7. The CDR3 has 17 residues. The chain's CDR3 is CASSLGQSGGLTDTQYF. The CDR3 DNA reads TGTGCCAGCAGCTTAGGCCAGAGCGGGGGGCTCACAGATACGCAGTATTTT.

This clonotype appeared a few times. The germline gene is not matched at one end of the junction; a read error may be the cause. The genes are TRBV4-1 and TRBJ1-1; D perhaps matches TRBD1 (6 bases). This CDR3 has 14 amino acids. CDR1 is MGHRA and CDR2 is YSYEKL in the germline V gene. In DNA form, the CDR3 reads TGTGCCAGCAGCCAAGCGGGACAGAACACTGAAGCTTTCTTT. This translates into CASSQAGQNTEAFF.

This clonotype was observed a handful of times. The J gene is TRBJ2-7, the V gene TRBV6-5; the match to TRBD1 covers 8 bases. The V gene's germline CDR1 is MNHEY and CDR2 SVGAGI. The CDR3 is 15 amino acids. The trim removed 2 bases at V and 6 bases at J, leaving 9 bases unmatched. Written as DNA, the CDR3 is TGTGCCAGCAGTTACCTCGGACAGGGTGTTCGCGAGCAGTACTTC. It translates to CASSYLGQGVREQYF.

Notes on this clonotype: This may stem from a read error, because a much larger clone lies one nucleotide away. The V call is TRBV7-8, the J call TRBJ2-1; a weak D match, TRBD1 (5 bases). This CDR3 has 16 amino acids. Germline V gene sequence: CDR1 SGHVS, CDR2 FQNEAQ. The CDR3 nucleotides are TGTTCCAGCAGCTTAAAGGGCTTAGGGGAAAGGCATGAGCAGTTCTTC. Amino acids: CSSSLKGLGERHEQFF.

The chain recombines TRBV6-1 with TRBJ1-4; 8 bases line up with TRBD1. After removal of 8 bases from V and 8 bases from J, the junction contained 10 bases not matched to a gene. This CDR3 region has 14 residues. From germline, CDR1 is MNHNS and CDR2 SASEGT. CDR3 amino acids: CASGTRGRWEKLFF. In DNA form, the CDR3 reads TGTGCCAGCGGCACCAGGGGGCGTTGGGAAAAACTGTTTTTT.

J is TRBJ2-1 and V is TRBV20-1; tentative D call: TRBD2 (6 bases). The V end was cut by 5 bases, the J end by 0 bases, with 14 bases between. Per the germline V gene, CDR1 is DFQATT and CDR2 is SNEGSKA (reference sequence). The CDR3 covers 15 residues. Here the CDR3 reads CSAGGTISSYNEQFF. In DNA form, the CDR3 reads TGCAGTGCTGGGGGGACGATTAGCTCCTACAATGAGCAGTTCTTC.

This clonotype has only one observation. This CDR3 is CASSQLGAVPEETQYF. The CDR3 nucleotides are TGCGCCAGCAGCCAACTGGGGGCCGTTCCCGAAGAGACCCAGTACTTC. The rearrangement links TRBV4-1 to TRBJ2-5; perhaps TRBD1 as D (6 bases). CDR3 length: 16 residues. Germline CDR1 reads MGHRA; CDR2 reads YSYEKL. The V and J ends lost 2 bases and 3 bases respectively, with 16 bases between them.

This clonotype has ten or more counts. The chain employs TRBV7-2 and TRBJ2-2, with 8 bases matching TRBD2. Germline assignment: CDR1 SGHTA and CDR2 FQGNSA. V trimming: 4 bases; J trimming: 4 bases; junction bases outside the gene matches: 5. The CDR3 is made up of 15 amino acids. Here the CDR3 DNA reads TGTGCCAGCAGCTCCCAACGGGGGGGCACCGGGGAGCTGTTTTTT. This translates into CASSSQRGGTGELFF. Complete variable domain (other parts from reference TRBV7-2 and TRBJ2-2): GAGVSQSPSNKVTEKGKDVELRCDPISGHTALYWYRQSLGQGLEFLIYFQGNSAPDKSGLPSDRFSAERTGGSVSTLTIQRTQQEDSAVYLCASSSQRGGTGELFFGEGSRLTVL.

The V call is TRBV20-1, the J call TRBJ2-1; 11 nucleotides align to TRBD2. CDR1 DFQATT and CDR2 SNEGSKA come from the germline V gene (reference sequence). The CDR3 covers 13 residues. The DNA of the CDR3 is TGCTCCTTAGCGACTAGCGGGGTTAGTGAGCAGTTCTTC. Amino acid sequence: CSLATSGVSEQFF.

V gene TRBV11-2 combines with J gene TRBJ1-4; 7 nucleotides agree with TRBD1. CDR1 is SGHAT, CDR2 FQNNGV, per germline. J gave up 6 bases and V 1 base, and 8 bases lay outside the gene matches. The CDR3 spans 16 residues. CDR3 sequence reads: CASSLASGGWYEKLFF. The CDR3 bases are TGTGCCAGCAGCTTAGCCTCAGGGGGTTGGTATGAAAAACTGTTTTTT.

This clonotype has at least ten counts. V and J are TRBV7-8 and TRBJ2-7; 10 nucleotides align to TRBD1. V shed 4 bases, J shed 8 bases, and the junction held 8 bases outside the gene matches. Germline loops: CDR1 SGHVS, CDR2 FQNEAQ. The length of the CDR3 is 14 residues. CDR3 nucleotides: TGTGCCAGCAGCTCCGGGACAGGGGTTGGGAAGCAGTACTTC. Its translation: CASSSGTGVGKQYF.

This clonotype has just one count. The chain links TRBV20-1 to TRBJ2-7, with D tentatively TRBD1 (5 bases). Germline V gene sequence: CDR1 DFQATT, CDR2 SNEGSKA (reference sequence). The CDR3 consists of 14 residues. Trimming removed 5 bases at V and 2 bases at J, with 16 bases between. CDR3 in amino acids: CSALVDITTYEQYF. CDR3 DNA: TGCAGTGCTCTGGTGGACATAACAACCTACGAGCAGTACTTC.

This clonotype was counted only a few times. The chain links TRBV6-6 to TRBJ2-1, with D perhaps TRBD1 or TRBD2 (5 bases each). The V gene lost 7 bases and the J gene lost 5 bases, with 15 bases spanning the gap. Per germline, CDR1 MNHNY and CDR2 SVGAGI (reference sequence). The CDR3 is 14 amino acids. The CDR3 spells CASTSTGRNNEQFF. The CDR3 coding sequence is TGTGCCAGCACTTCCACGGGGCGAAACAATGAGCAGTTCTTC.

This clonotype was recorded a few times. The chain couples TRBV4-3 to TRBJ2-5; D is ambiguous. With 4 bases removed from V and 3 bases from J, the gap between germline ends came to 15 bases. The CDR3 runs 15 residues. Germline assignment: CDR1 LGHNA and CDR2 YSLEER. Here the CDR3 DNA reads TGCGCCAGCAGCCGCCAAGGGTTCGCGGAAGAGACCCAGTACTTC. Amino acid sequence: CASSRQGFAEETQYF.

The chain recombines TRBV19 with TRBJ1-1; no firm D call. The CDR3 loop spans 16 amino acids. Germline V gene sequence: CDR1 LNHDA, CDR2 SQIVND (reference sequence). The V and J ends lost 3 bases and 4 bases respectively, with 18 bases between them. Here the CDR3 reads CASSIGWAGPGTEAFF. CDR3 sequence (DNA): TGTGCCAGTAGTATCGGGTGGGCAGGACCTGGCACTGAAGCTTTCTTT.

This clonotype was observed a few times. The chain joins TRBV20-1 to TRBJ1-3; a possible D gene is TRBD1 (6 bases). The CDR3 sequence is 14 residues long. Trimming took off 5 bases at V and 0 bases at J, with 11 bases between the two ends. Germline CDR1 reads DFQATT; CDR2 reads SNEGSKA (reference sequence). This CDR3 reads CSAPGQSSGNTIYF. The CDR3 region has the DNA TGCAGTGCTCCGGGACAAAGCTCTGGAAACACCATATATTTT.

There are a few counts of this clonotype. The chain recombines TRBV5-1 with TRBJ1-1; D remains unclear. The germline V and J ends were trimmed by 0 bases and 4 bases, with 16 bases remaining between them. The CDR3 length is 16 residues. From germline, CDR1 is SGHRS and CDR2 YFSETQ. In nucleotides, the CDR3 is TGCGCCAGCAGCTTGGCCAAGTTGCGAAATCCCACTGAAGCTTTCTTT. Translated: CASSLAKLRNPTEAFF.

The CDR3 nucleotides read TGTGCCAGCAGTTGGGCGAACTACAATGAGCAGTTCTTC. Protein sequence: CASSWANYNEQFF. The chain recombines TRBV2 with TRBJ2-1, with unresolved D. In germline, CDR1 is SNHLY, CDR2 FYNNEI. The V and J ends lost 5 bases and 3 bases respectively, with 8 bases between them. The CDR3 covers 13 residues.

The V gene is TRBV5-1, the J gene TRBJ2-5; 8 bases map to TRBD1. The CDR3 contains 14 residues. Unmatched junction bases numbered 10, after V lost 6 bases and J lost 6 bases. Germline values: CDR1 SGHRS, CDR2 YFSETQ. The CDR3 DNA sequence: TGCGCCAGCATGGATGTCAGGGGGCGAAAGACCCAGTACTTC. This codes for CASMDVRGRKTQYF.

A single count supports this clonotype. At one boundary the junction diverges from the germline segment, which might be a read error. This CDR3 is CASILSGGVGDTQYF. Here the CDR3 DNA reads TGTGCCAGCATCTTATCGGGGGGGGTAGGGGATACGCAGTATTTT. The chain employs TRBV7-8 and TRBJ2-3, with TRBD2 matching 8 bases. The CDR3 is made up of 15 amino acids. Per germline, CDR1 SGHVS and CDR2 FQNEAQ. The complete variable domain, with remaining parts taken from reference TRBV7-8 and TRBJ2-3, reads GAGVSQSPRYKVAKRGQDVALRCDPISGHVSLFWYQQALGQGPEFLTYFQNEAQLDKSGLPSDRFFAERPEGSVSTLKIQRTQQEDSAVYLCASILSGGVGDTQYFGPGTRLTVL.

Notes on this clonotype: Given a much more abundant clone one base away, this may be a read error. CDR3 sequence: CASSFGGGSSFNEQFF. In nucleotides, the CDR3 is TGTGCCAGCAGCTTCGGAGGGGGGAGCTCCTTCAATGAGCAGTTCTTC. J is TRBJ2-1 and V is TRBV7-6; the D gene could be TRBD1 or TRBD2 (6 bases each). The CDR3 is 16 residues long. Germline CDR1 is SGHVS and CDR2 is FNYEAQ.

The chain employs TRBV10-3 and TRBJ1-2; D is unclear. CDR1 ENHRY and CDR2 SYGVKD come from the germline V gene. There are 12 residues in the CDR3. V was cut by 6 bases and J by 8 bases, with 13 bases left in between. CDR3 in amino acids: CAIRRDFGGYTF. CDR3 DNA: TGTGCCATCAGGAGGGATTTTGGGGGCTACACCTTC.

A word on this clonotype: It may be a read error: a sequence one base away is much more abundant. Since the CDR3 does not end with the conserved phenylalanine or tryptophan, this likely comes from a read error. This rearrangement joins TRBV7-6 to TRBJ1-1; 10 nucleotides match TRBD1. The germline V gene encodes CDR1 SGHVS and CDR2 FNYEAQ. Trimming at V came to 5 bases and at J to 7 bases, leaving 13 bases not matched to a gene. CDR3 size: 16 residues. CDR3 in amino acids: CASSPRTGQGGVEAFL. The CDR3 DNA sequence: TGTGCCAGCAGCCCGAGGACCGGACAGGGGGGGGTTGAAGCTTTCTTG.

This clonotype was detected only a few times. The J gene is TRBJ2-1, the V gene TRBV28; a possible D gene is TRBD2 (6 bases). The CDR3 is made up of 17 amino acids. Germline V CDR1 and CDR2: MDHEN, SYDVKM. Deletions cut 6 bases from V and 0 bases from J, with 18 bases between. Here the CDR3 DNA reads TGTGCCAGCAGCTCGATAGGTCTAGCGCACTCCTACAATGAGCAGTTCTTC. Translated, it gives CASSSIGLAHSYNEQFF.

The chain joins TRBV11-2 to TRBJ1-2, with a weak D call TRBD1 (5 bases). Trimming removed 0 bases from V and 7 bases from J, with 9 bases in between. CDR1 is SGHAT, CDR2 FQNNGV, per germline. This CDR3 contains 13 residues. The CDR3 nucleotides are TGTGCCAGCAGCTTAGATTGGAGGGGTGGCTACACCTTC. It yields the protein CASSLDWRGGYTF.

V is TRBV7-9 and J is TRBJ2-1; D remains ambiguous. This CDR3 is 16 amino acids long. V was clipped by 2 bases and J by 0 bases, with 11 bases between them. Per germline, CDR1 SEHNR and CDR2 FQNEAQ (reference sequence). Here the CDR3 reads CASSLRSRNSYNEQFF. The CDR3 nucleotides read TGTGCCAGCAGCTTAAGATCACGAAACTCCTACAATGAGCAGTTCTTC.

There are many counts of this clonotype. The chain couples TRBV14 to TRBJ1-1; D perhaps matches TRBD1 (6 bases). Per the germline V gene, CDR1 is SGHDN and CDR2 is FVKESK. V lost 4 bases, J lost 8 bases, and 14 bases lay in between. This CDR3 spans 13 amino acids. This CDR3 is CASSLVAGTEAFF. CDR3 DNA sequence: TGTGCCAGCAGCCTGGTGGCAGGGACAGAAGCTTTCTTT.